One sample yielded the 26 T cell receptor beta chains listed below, sequenced in a study of T cell repertoires in cytomegalovirus infection. TCRdb redid the calling of the reads with MiXCR, one entry per CDR3 protein. Of around 120,000 distinct CDR3 sequences in the sample, almost 9% were seen once. The material sequenced was PBMCs. These receptors all come from a human donor in good health (CMV status not recorded). Some clones in this sample may be carry-over from other donors' samples.

The chain has TRBV20-1 and TRBJ1-5; 8 nucleotides align to TRBD1. The CDR3 spans 16 residues. V dropped 2 bases and J dropped 0; count of bases not matched to a gene: 6. Germline loops: CDR1 DFQATT, CDR2 SNEGSKA (reference sequence). This CDR3 reads CSARPGGGYSNQPQHF. The CDR3 nucleotides are TGCAGTGCTAGACCAGGGGGCGGGTATAGCAATCAGCCCCAGCATTTT.

This clonotype turned up a few times. The rearrangement joins TRBV30 to TRBJ1-6; unclear D gene. This CDR3 is built from 14 residues. V was shortened by 2 bases and J by 0 bases, with 5 bases between the two germline ends. Germline-derived CDR1 and CDR2 are GTSNPN and SVGIG (reference sequence). CDR3 DNA: TGTGCCTGGAGTACCAGCTCCTATAATTCACCCCTCCACTTT. Translated: CAWSTSSYNSPLHF.

This clonotype has a count of ten or more. One junction end does not reproduce the germline sequence, and a read error may be involved. This chain connects TRBV7-2 to TRBJ2-1; 9 nucleotides line up with TRBD2. The CDR3 sequence is 11 residues long. Germline CDR1 reads SGHTA; CDR2 reads FQGNSA. CDR3 nucleotides: TGTGCCAGCAGCTTAGGGTCTAGCGGGGTATTC. Protein sequence: CASSLGSSGVF.

Many counts were recorded for this clonotype. The V call is TRBV28, the J call TRBJ2-7; TRBD1 matches at 7 bases. CDR3 length: 14 amino acids. J lost 0 bases, V lost 4 bases, and 3 bases had no gene match. Germline lookup yields CDR1 MDHEN and CDR2 SYDVKM. CDR3 sequence reads: CASSSGQYSYEQYF. The CDR3 DNA is TGTGCCAGCAGTTCGGGACAGTACTCCTACGAGCAGTACTTC.

This clonotype has ten or more counts. The J gene is TRBJ2-1, the V gene TRBV6-1; perhaps TRBD2 as D (7 bases). Germline CDR1 MNHNS, CDR2 SASEGT. The CDR3 runs to 15 residues. Trimming stripped 7 bases from V and 7 bases from J, with 20 bases between. CDR3 sequence reads: CASISMGRGRNEQFF. CDR3 sequence (DNA): TGTGCCAGCATCTCAATGGGGAGGGGGAGGAATGAGCAGTTCTTC.

This clonotype has ten or more counts. The V gene is TRBV27, the J gene TRBJ1-5, with TRBD1 matching over 7 bases. Germline V lookup: CDR1 MNHEY, CDR2 SMNVEV (reference sequence). The CDR3 contains 15 residues. The J segment lost 3 bases and the V segment lost 5 bases, leaving 7 bases of the junction unmatched. CDR3 nucleotides: TGTGCCAGCAGTATGGGGACAGCTATCAATCAGCCCCAGCATTTT. Its protein product is CASSMGTAINQPQHF.

This clonotype was detected many times. V usage is TRBV7-2 and J usage is TRBJ2-1; 11 bases are a match to TRBD1. The CDR3 length is 17 residues. V shed 6 bases, J shed 3 bases, and the junction held 10 bases outside the gene matches. CDR1 and CDR2 (germline): SGHTA, FQGNSA. The DNA for the CDR3 is TGTGCCAGCAGACGGGACAGGGGGAATACAATCTACAATGAGCAGTTCTTC. Its protein is CASRRDRGNTIYNEQFF.

This clonotype was observed many times. The chain is built from TRBV6-5 and TRBJ2-7, with unresolved D. Trimming pared 5 bases from V and 6 bases from J, leaving 8 bases between. This CDR3 has 11 residues. The germline gives CDR1 MNHEY, CDR2 SVGAGI. CDR3 in amino acids: CASSTRSEQYF. The CDR3 DNA reads TGTGCCAGCAGTACTCGTAGCGAGCAGTACTTC.

Remarks on this clonotype: Compared with germline, one end of the junction differs, possibly owing to a read error. The V call is TRBV29-1, the J call TRBJ2-6; D is possibly TRBD1 or TRBD2 (6 bases each). The CDR3 sequence is 14 residues long. Germline V gene sequence: CDR1 SQVTM, CDR2 ANQGSEA. The CDR3 loop reads CGVEGGIGANVLTF. The CDR3 nucleotides are TGCGGCGTGGAAGGGGGGATCGGGGCCAACGTCCTGACTTTC.

This clonotype was counted ten times or more. V is TRBV7-3 and J is TRBJ2-2; TRBD1 aligns across 7 bases. Trimming at V came to 5 bases and at J to 4 bases, leaving 4 bases not matched to a gene. There are 14 residues in the CDR3. Germline CDR1 and CDR2: SGHTA and FQGTGA. CDR3 coding DNA: TGTGCCAGCAGCCCAGGGGGATTCACCGGGGAGCTGTTTTTT. As protein: CASSPGGFTGELFF.

In this sample, this clonotype turned up many times. The chain is built from TRBV6-6 and TRBJ2-2; D call uncertain. V lost 2 bases and J 5 bases, leaving 3 bases between the germline ends. This CDR3 has 12 amino acids. Germline-derived CDR1 and CDR2 are MNHNY and SVGAGI (reference sequence). CDR3 nucleotide sequence: TGTGCCAGCAGTTACATTACCGGGGAGCTGTTTTTT. Amino acids: CASSYITGELFF.

This clonotype was seen repeatedly, ten times or more. This sequence joins TRBV15 and TRBJ1-3; D not certain. The CDR3 totals 15 residues. CDR1 and CDR2 (germline): LNHNV, YYDKDF (reference sequence). The V end was cut by 0 bases, the J end by 0 bases, with 6 bases between. This CDR3 is CATSRDPGSGNTIYF. The CDR3 nucleotides read TGTGCCACCAGCAGAGATCCCGGCTCTGGAAACACCATATATTTT.

This clonotype was seen many times. The chain joins TRBV7-2 to TRBJ1-1; a weak D match, TRBD1 (5 bases). The CDR3 loop spans 15 amino acids. V dropped 1 base and J dropped 5 bases, with 14 bases sitting between them. Germline V gene data show CDR1 as SGHTA and CDR2 as FQGNSA. CDR3 protein: CASSLGAGRWTEAFF. The DNA for the CDR3 is TGTGCCAGCAGCTTAGGGGCAGGGCGATGGACTGAAGCTTTCTTT.

The table lists this clonotype with many counts. The V gene is TRBV20-1, the J gene TRBJ2-1; 12 positions match TRBD2. From germline, CDR1 is DFQATT and CDR2 SNEGSKA (reference sequence). The CDR3 runs 17 residues. With 1 base clipped from V and 4 bases from J, the junction kept 8 bases outside the gene matches. The CDR3 region has the DNA TGCAGTGCTAGAGGACTAGCGGGGGATCTACGGTACAATGAGCAGTTCTTC. Translation: CSARGLAGDLRYNEQFF.

The rearrangement links TRBV29-1 to TRBJ2-3; D may match TRBD1 or TRBD2 (5 bases each). The CDR3 spans 12 residues. With 5 bases removed from V and 4 bases from J, the gap between germline ends came to 10 bases. Germline V lookup: CDR1 SQVTM, CDR2 ANQGSEA. CDR3 region: CSVYLGADTQYF. For the CDR3, the DNA is TGCAGCGTTTACCTGGGGGCAGATACGCAGTATTTT.

This clonotype has only a few counts. This sequence joins TRBV5-5 and TRBJ2-5; D unresolved. The CDR3 extends over 13 amino acids. Germline values: CDR1 SGHKS, CDR2 YYEKEE (reference sequence). V lost 3 bases and J lost 5, with 11 bases in between. CDR3 residues: CASSSINSETQYF. CDR3 nucleotide sequence: TGTGCCAGCAGCTCTATCAACTCGGAGACCCAGTACTTC.

This clonotype was observed at least ten times. This chain links TRBV6-5 with TRBJ1-1; D gene ambiguous. The CDR3 totals 14 residues. Trimming removed 2 bases at V and 1 base at J, with 8 bases between. Germline V CDR1 and CDR2: MNHEY, SVGAGI. CDR3 region: CASSYAPRNTEAFF. CDR3 coding DNA: TGTGCCAGCAGTTACGCGCCCCGGAACACTGAAGCTTTCTTT.

This clonotype was counted once. This chain links TRBV15 with TRBJ1-1; the D is unclear. Per the germline V gene, CDR1 is LNHNV and CDR2 is YYDKDF (reference sequence). This CDR3 has 15 amino acids. Trimming pared 5 bases from V and 0 bases from J, leaving 13 bases between. CDR3 bases: TGTGCCACCAGCGGGCTCCAAATCATGAACACTGAAGCTTTCTTT. Amino acids: CATSGLQIMNTEAFF.

Notes on this clonotype: A read error may explain this, as a much larger clone is one base away. V usage is TRBV2 and J usage is TRBJ1-6; 10 nucleotides match TRBD1. Germline V gene sequence: CDR1 SNHLY, CDR2 FYNNEI. This CDR3 has 15 amino acids. Losses at the gene ends were 8 bases for V and 6 bases for J; bases not matched to a gene: 7. The CDR3 bases are TGTGCCAGCGGGTTGACAGGGGGCCGTAATTCACCCCTCCACTTT. Translation: CASGLTGGRNSPLHF.

This clonotype was picked up many times. The chain uses TRBV11-1 and TRBJ2-7, with D maybe TRBD1 (6 bases). The germline V and J ends were trimmed by 2 bases and 6 bases, with 23 bases remaining between them. This CDR3 has 17 residues. The germline V gene has CDR1 SGHAT and CDR2 FQDESV (reference sequence). The chain's CDR3 is CASSLRGPGHRKGEQYF. The CDR3 coding sequence is TGTGCCAGCAGCTTAAGGGGTCCGGGACACCGAAAGGGCGAGCAGTACTTC.

This clonotype was recorded many times. The chain recombines TRBV12-3 or TRBV12-4 with TRBJ1-5, with 7 positions matching TRBD1. Trimming took 3 bases from V and 4 from J; bases not matched to a gene: 6. This CDR3 has 15 amino acids. This CDR3 reads CASSLGQRLNQPQHF. DNA of the CDR3: TGTGCCAGCAGTTTGGGACAGAGGCTAAATCAGCCCCAGCATTTT.

This clonotype was observed many times. The chain is built from TRBV20-1 and TRBJ2-1, with 10 nucleotides matching TRBD2. CDR1 DFQATT and CDR2 SNEGSKA come from the germline V gene (reference sequence). J lost 7 bases, V lost 2 bases, and 8 bases had no gene match. This CDR3 is 15 amino acids long. This CDR3 is CSARTSGDPGNEQFF. DNA of the CDR3: TGCAGTGCTAGAACTAGCGGGGACCCCGGGAATGAGCAGTTCTTC.

This clonotype has a count of ten or more. The rearrangement links TRBV27 to TRBJ2-6; 9 bases agree with TRBD1. The CDR3 runs to 18 residues. V shed 4 bases and J 0 bases; nucleotides not matched to a gene: 7. The V gene's germline CDR1 is MNHEY and CDR2 SMNVEV (reference sequence). CDR3 sequence (DNA): TGTGCCAGCAGTTCTGCCGGGACAGGGAGCTCTGGGGCCAACGTCCTGACTTTC. Protein: CASSSAGTGSSGANVLTF.

This clonotype was counted many times. This rearrangement joins TRBV28 to TRBJ1-1; possible D gene TRBD1, 6 bases. CDR1 and CDR2 from the germline V gene are MDHEN and SYDVKM. This CDR3 region has 15 residues. V lost 1 base, J lost 1 base, and 10 bases lay in between. The CDR3 nucleotides read TGTGCCAGCAGTTTATATGGGGGACAGAACACTGAAGCTTTCTTT. Translated, it gives CASSLYGGQNTEAFF.

Ten or more counts support this clonotype. The chain combines TRBV6-1 with TRBJ2-3, with TRBD2 matching 9 bases. The CDR3 is 14 residues long. Trimming at V came to 7 bases and at J to 1 base, leaving 3 bases not matched to a gene. Germline V gives CDR1 MNHNS, CDR2 SASEGT. The CDR3 protein is CASKASGGTDTQYF. The CDR3 nucleotides are TGTGCCAGCAAGGCTAGCGGGGGCACAGATACGCAGTATTTT.

Worth noting for this clonotype: A much larger clone differs from this one at a single base, so this may be a read error. This chain joins TRBV7-9 and TRBJ2-7; D might be TRBD1 (6 bases). CDR3 size: 16 residues. V gave up 0 bases and J gave up 0 bases, with 12 bases separating them. Germline V gene lookup returns CDR1 SEHNR and CDR2 FQNEAQ (reference sequence). The CDR3 DNA sequence: TGTGCCAGCAGCTTAGCGCTCGGACAGCTCTCCTACGAGCAGTACTTC. Its protein product is CASSLALGQLSYEQYF.